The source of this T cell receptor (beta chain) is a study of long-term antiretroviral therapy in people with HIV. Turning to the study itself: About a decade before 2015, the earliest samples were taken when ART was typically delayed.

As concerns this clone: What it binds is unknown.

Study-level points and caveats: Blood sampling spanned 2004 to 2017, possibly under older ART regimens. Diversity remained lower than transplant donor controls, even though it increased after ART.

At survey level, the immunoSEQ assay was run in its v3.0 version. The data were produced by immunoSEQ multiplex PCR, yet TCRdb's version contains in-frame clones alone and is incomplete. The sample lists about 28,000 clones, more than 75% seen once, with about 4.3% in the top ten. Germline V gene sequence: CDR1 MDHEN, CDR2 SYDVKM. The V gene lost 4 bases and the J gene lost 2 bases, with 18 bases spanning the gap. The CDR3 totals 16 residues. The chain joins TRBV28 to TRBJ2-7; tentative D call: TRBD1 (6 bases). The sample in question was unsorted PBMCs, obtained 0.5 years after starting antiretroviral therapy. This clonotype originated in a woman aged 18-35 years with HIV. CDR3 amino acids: CASSSPSGVSPYEQYF. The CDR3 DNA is TGTGCCAGCAGTTCACCCTCAGGGGTAAGCCCCTACGAGCAGTACTTC.